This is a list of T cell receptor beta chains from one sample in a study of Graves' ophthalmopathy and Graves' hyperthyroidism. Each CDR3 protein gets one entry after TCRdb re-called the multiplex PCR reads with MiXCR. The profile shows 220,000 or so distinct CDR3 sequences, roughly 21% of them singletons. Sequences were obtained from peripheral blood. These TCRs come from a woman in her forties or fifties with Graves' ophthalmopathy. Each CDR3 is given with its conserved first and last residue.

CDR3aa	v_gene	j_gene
CASSFRSANRGNTIYF	TRBV5-6	TRBJ1-3
CASRRAQGLGNQPQHF	TRBV6-2/TRBV6-3	TRBJ1-5
CASSLARGQRETQYF	TRBV28	TRBJ2-5
CSATQDTTDYEQYF	TRBV20-1	TRBJ2-7
CASSLIAGGTQETQYF	TRBV7-8	TRBJ2-5
CASTLRLASGELFF	TRBV27	TRBJ2-2
CASSEARGGAEAFF	TRBV6-1	TRBJ1-1
CASSFEGGIYEQYF	TRBV5-6	TRBJ2-7
CASSPARGVEQYF	TRBV18	TRBJ2-7
CASNLPGLAGGEQYF	TRBV7-9	TRBJ2-7
CASTRTELYGYTF	TRBV6-1	TRBJ1-2
CASSGDRGFGNTIYF	TRBV2	TRBJ1-3
CASSSGADTGELFF	TRBV12-3/TRBV12-4	TRBJ2-2
CATSRDIANYGYTF	TRBV15	TRBJ1-2
CASRSGAQETQYF	TRBV10-2	NA
CASSLNLDQPQHF	TRBV28	TRBJ1-5
CAINPAGGGSYEQYF	TRBV10-3	TRBJ2-7
CASSLGLLYTGELFF	TRBV7-8	TRBJ2-2
CASSHDPAGSYEQYF	TRBV2	TRBJ2-7
CASSTRDRSYEQYF	TRBV6-1	TRBJ2-7
CATSMSTYYEQYF	TRBV15	TRBJ2-7
CASSEVTGGGQPQHF	TRBV27	TRBJ1-5
CATSRDYEGAVNIQYF	TRBV15	TRBJ2-4
CASSVASNTEAFF	TRBV5-1	TRBJ1-1
CASSPTGNGPGNTIYF	TRBV27	TRBJ1-3
CASRAQGGGNQPQHF	TRBV6-2/TRBV6-3	TRBJ1-5
CASSYGVTGQGANQPQHF	TRBV6-2/TRBV6-3	TRBJ1-5
CATSDPGRPSSGANVLTF	TRBV24-1	TRBJ2-6
CASSGVGLSYEQYF	TRBV2	TRBJ2-7
CASGRYYGYTF	TRBV7-2	TRBJ1-2
CAWSRRMTGELFF	TRBV30	TRBJ2-2
CSASGLAVSGANVLTF	TRBV29-1	TRBJ2-6
CATSARTGGVGTGELFF	TRBV24-1	TRBJ2-2
CASSVGGLSEETQYF	TRBV9	TRBJ2-5
CASSLRTVGSGANVLTF	TRBV2	TRBJ2-6
CASGLTGDSPLHF	TRBV5-1	TRBJ1-6
CASSKPIAGASEQYF	TRBV18	TRBJ2-7